The 18 T cell receptor beta chains given below trace back to one sample, sequenced in a study of T cell responses to AZD1222 COVID-19 vaccine. The data were produced by immunoSEQ multiplex PCR, yet TCRdb's version contains in-frame clones alone and is incomplete. Among about 220,000 clones listed, 85% to 95% were seen once. This specimen was peripheral blood, taken on day 0 of MenACWY control vaccination. The receptors were sampled from an adult in good health.

This rearrangement joins TRBV7-9 to TRBJ1-2; D call uncertain. V lost 1 base and J 3 bases, leaving 3 bases between the germline ends. In germline, CDR1 is SEHNR, CDR2 FQNEAQ (reference sequence). There are 12 residues in the CDR3. CDR3 in DNA: TGTGCCAGCAGCTTAGTAGACTATGGCTACACCTTC. This encodes CASSLVDYGYTF.

V usage is TRBV7-9 and J usage is TRBJ2-3, with D uncertain. The germline V gene has CDR1 SEHNR and CDR2 FQNEAQ (reference sequence). V lost 2 bases and J 2 bases, leaving 11 bases between the germline ends. CDR3 length equals 15 residues. Written as DNA, the CDR3 is TGTGCCAGCAGCTTATCTACGGGTGCCACAGATACGCAGTATTTT. Amino acids: CASSLSTGATDTQYF.

This clone has just a few counts. The gene calls are TRBV6-5 and TRBJ2-7, with 10 bases that match TRBD1. This CDR3 comprises 14 residues. Germline lookup yields CDR1 MNHEY and CDR2 SVGAGI. V lost 2 bases to trimming and J lost 9 bases; unmatched junction nucleotides: 7. The CDR3 DNA sequence: TGTGCCAGCAGTTACGGCGGGACAGGGGATGTGCAGTACTTC. It yields the protein CASSYGGTGDVQYF.

This clone was seen a single time. This chain joins TRBV7-8 and TRBJ1-3; D is unclear. V dropped 1 base and J dropped 0 bases, with 10 bases sitting between them. The CDR3 has 16 amino acids. Germline-derived CDR1 and CDR2 are SGHVS and FQNEAQ. Here the CDR3 reads CASSLGWRVSGNTIYF. Written as DNA, the CDR3 is TGTGCCAGCAGCTTAGGATGGAGGGTCTCTGGAAACACCATATATTTT.

The chain employs TRBV27 and TRBJ1-1; 8 nucleotides match TRBD1. The CDR3 runs to 16 residues. After removal of 3 bases from V and 1 base from J, the junction contained 7 bases not matched to a gene. Looked up from germline, CDR1 is MNHEY and CDR2 is SMNVEV (reference sequence). The CDR3 reads CASSFSTGARNTEAFF. Written as DNA, the CDR3 is TGTGCCAGCAGTTTTTCGACAGGGGCGAGGAACACTGAAGCTTTCTTT.

This clone was detected a few times. The V call is TRBV7-9, the J call TRBJ1-3; D unresolved. Germline loops: CDR1 SEHNR, CDR2 FQNEAQ (reference sequence). The CDR3 sequence is 15 residues long. The germline V and J ends were trimmed by 6 bases and 0 bases, with 12 bases remaining between them. The CDR3, as DNA: TGTGCCAGCAGGGCACCGCTCTTCTCTGGAAACACCATATATTTT. This encodes CASRAPLFSGNTIYF.

The chain joins TRBV18 to TRBJ2-3, with 8 bases that match TRBD2. Germline CDR1 is KGHSH and CDR2 is LQKENI. Germline trimming cut 6 bases from V and 2 bases from J; bases unmatched to any gene: 4. The CDR3 loop spans 14 amino acids. CDR3 DNA: TGTGCCAGCTCCTATAGCGGGGACACAGATACGCAGTATTTT. This gives the protein CASSYSGDTDTQYF.

J is TRBJ1-2 and V is TRBV28; D remains unclear. V dropped 2 bases and J dropped 0 bases, with 1 base sitting between them. Germline CDR1 and CDR2: MDHEN and SYDVKM. The CDR3 sequence is 12 residues long. CDR3 sequence: CASSLANYGYTF. In DNA form, the CDR3 reads TGTGCCAGCAGTTTAGCTAACTATGGCTACACCTTC.

This clone showed up just once. The chain carries TRBV3-1 (or the pseudogene TRBV3-2) and TRBJ2-5; 8 nucleotides match TRBD1. Trimming removed 5 bases from V and 5 bases from J; junction bases left unmatched: 4. This CDR3 contains 13 residues. In germline, CDR1 is LGHDT, CDR2 YNNKEL (reference sequence). The chain's CDR3 is CASSLQGGETQYF. CDR3 in DNA: TGTGCCAGCAGCTTACAGGGGGGCGAGACCCAGTACTTC.

The rearrangement uses TRBV5-5 and TRBJ1-5; the D gene is possibly TRBD1 (5 bases). Germline CDR1 and CDR2: SGHKS and YYEKEE (reference sequence). V lost 4 bases and J lost 3, with 11 bases in between. This CDR3 spans 14 amino acids. The CDR3 sequence is CASSPRRDNQPQHF. In nucleotides, the CDR3 is TGTGCCAGCAGCCCCCGCAGGGACAATCAGCCCCAGCATTTT.

The chain employs TRBV2 and TRBJ1-4; D is possibly TRBD1 (5 bases). Germline lookup yields CDR1 SNHLY and CDR2 FYNNEI. There are 15 residues in the CDR3. Trimming left V 4 bases short and J 5 bases short, with 14 bases between. The CDR3 region has the DNA TGTGCCAGCAGTGGAGCTTCAGGGAGGAATGAAAAACTGTTTTTT. It specifies CASSGASGRNEKLFF.

This clone has a single count. The chain uses TRBV5-8 and TRBJ1-5; the D gene is possibly TRBD1 (6 bases). From germline, CDR1 is SGHTS and CDR2 YDEGEE. The CDR3 contains 14 residues. V was pared by 3 bases and J by 2 bases, with 9 bases between. CDR3 sequence (DNA): TGTGCCAGCAGCTCAGGGGAGCGCAATCAGCCCCAGCATTTT. This sequence encodes CASSSGERNQPQHF.

The rearrangement uses TRBV28 and TRBJ1-1; D is unclear. Germline CDR1 and CDR2: MDHEN and SYDVKM. The CDR3 length is 17 residues. The V end was cut by 5 bases, the J end by 0 bases, with 19 bases between. The CDR3 reads CASSIGIRGFMNTEAFF. CDR3 bases: TGTGCCAGCAGTATAGGGATACGTGGTTTCATGAACACTGAAGCTTTCTTT.

This chain joins TRBV11-3 and TRBJ2-7; 14 positions match TRBD2. CDR3 size: 15 residues. Losses at the gene ends were 5 bases for V and 7 bases for J; bases not matched to a gene: 7. Looked up from germline, CDR1 is SGHNT and CDR2 is YENEEA. CDR3 sequence (DNA): TGTGCCAGCAGCCCTGAGGGACTAGCGGGGGTAGAGCAGTACTTC. Translation: CASSPEGLAGVEQYF.

The rearrangement joins TRBV4-2 to TRBJ2-2, with 7 bases fitting TRBD2. The V gene's germline CDR1 is LGHNA and CDR2 YNFKEQ. The V segment lost 5 bases and the J segment 1 base; nucleotides outside the gene matches: 4. CDR3 size: 15 residues. CDR3 nucleotide sequence: TGTGCCAGCAGCGACCGGGGGGTGAACACCGGGGAGCTGTTTTTT. The encoded protein is CASSDRGVNTGELFF.

The gene calls are TRBV6-5 and TRBJ2-1; possibly TRBD2 for D (7 bases). Trimming stripped 6 bases from V and 4 bases from J, with 13 bases between. Germline CDR1 and CDR2: MNHEY and SVGAGI. This CDR3 contains 14 residues. CDR3 sequence (DNA): TGTGCCAGCAGAGGGAGCGGGACATACAATGAGCAGTTCTTC. Its protein is CASRGSGTYNEQFF.

This chain joins TRBV6-6 and TRBJ2-1, with D perhaps TRBD2 (7 bases). The V gene lost 3 bases and the J gene lost 6 bases, with 12 bases spanning the gap. This CDR3 is built from 14 residues. Germline CDR1 is MNHNY and CDR2 is SVGAGI (reference sequence). CDR3 sequence reads: CASSYGGALNEQFF. CDR3 nucleotides: TGTGCCAGCAGTTATGGGGGGGCCCTCAATGAGCAGTTCTTC.

This sequence joins TRBV19 and TRBJ1-1; D is perhaps TRBD1 (5 bases). V dropped 6 bases and J dropped 1 base, with 15 bases sitting between them. Germline CDR1 and CDR2: LNHDA and SQIVND (reference sequence). This CDR3 region has 15 residues. The CDR3, as DNA: TGTGCCAGTAGGCGGGGGGGAACGGGGAACACTGAAGCTTTCTTT. This encodes CASRRGGTGNTEAFF.